A selection of T cell receptor beta chains follows, all from one sample in a study of OX40 agonist ivuxolimab in advanced cancers. Sequencing used immunoSEQ multiplex PCR; TCRdb keeps in-frame clones, though not all of them. The sample carries 11,000 to 15,000 clones, around nine tenths recorded once. The sequenced sample was CD4+ or CD8+ T cells sorted from blood, obtained in a trial of the OX40 agonist ivuxolimab. Every receptor here comes from an adult with an advanced solid tumor such as melanoma, head and neck, liver or kidney cancer. CDR3s include the opening cysteine and the closing phenylalanine or tryptophan. Part of the rows lack a size; the others show once, few, many or a class for expanded clones.

-	TRBV6-1	TRBJ2-1	CASSSRDRGSNEQFF
-	TRBV7-3	TRBJ2-2	CASSPVLGTGELFF
-	TRBV6-1	TRBJ1-2	CASSEAGGNYGYTF
once	TRBV6-6	TRBJ2-5	CASSYTQETQYF
-	TRBV19	TRBJ2-3	CASMSGGNTDTQYF
-	TRBV5-8	TRBJ2-5	CASSSWGPSVGQETQYF
-	TRBV7-8	TRBJ1-4	CASSPPGQGNEKLFF
-	TRBV6-1	TRBJ1-3	CASSEGHTGNTIYF
few	TRBV7-3	TRBJ1-6	CASSLNGGQGSLHF
-	TRBV30	TRBJ2-1	CAWSPRGTYNEQFF
-	TRBV9	TRBJ1-3	CASSVGGLSSGNTIYF
-	TRBV4-1	TRBJ2-3	CASRSQVTGDTQYF
once	TRBV30	TRBJ2-5	CAWSNRLAGGQEWKTQYF
-	TRBV19	TRBJ2-6	CASSSGTSGANVLTF
-	TRBV7-2	-	CASSLVGTGLHEQYF